Shown below are 28 T cell receptor beta chains from a single sample sequenced in a study of neurological immune-mediated disorders. Using its own MiXCR run on the 5' RACE reads, TCRdb lists one record per CDR3 protein. The data contain some 56,000 distinct CDR3 sequences, about 4.1% of them singletons. Material: PBMCs. The receptors shown here come from a man aged 55 to 70 with multiple sclerosis.

This clonotype showed up just a few times. V and J are TRBV5-6 and TRBJ1-2; D remains ambiguous. This CDR3 comprises 15 residues. Trimming left V 2 bases short and J 3 bases short, with 14 bases between. From germline, CDR1 is SGHDT and CDR2 YYEEEE. The chain's CDR3 is CASSLAGRWDYGYTF. Here the CDR3 DNA reads TGTGCCAGCAGCTTAGCCGGTCGCTGGGACTATGGCTACACCTTC.

This clonotype was detected many times. The CDR3 DNA reads TGTGCCAGCAATCGACAGATCATGAACACTGAAGCTTTCTTT. Protein sequence: CASNRQIMNTEAFF. The chain recombines TRBV12-3 or TRBV12-4 with TRBJ1-1; perhaps TRBD1 as D (5 bases). The V gene lost 7 bases and the J gene lost 0 bases, with 12 bases spanning the gap. The CDR3 sequence is 14 residues long.

This clonotype was detected ten times or more. The chain recombines TRBV20-1 with TRBJ1-4; D unresolved. This CDR3 has 13 residues. Per germline, CDR1 DFQATT and CDR2 SNEGSKA (reference sequence). V was cut by 6 bases and J by 7 bases, with 15 bases left in between. The CDR3 loop is CSAPGTRSEKLFF. The CDR3 nucleotides are TGCAGTGCGCCAGGAACGCGAAGTGAAAAACTGTTTTTT.

There are many counts of this clonotype. V usage is TRBV5-1 and J usage is TRBJ1-1; possibly TRBD1 for D (5 bases). The CDR3 runs to 13 residues. The V end was cut by 5 bases, the J end by 1 base, with 9 bases between. CDR1 SGHRS and CDR2 YFSETQ come from the germline V gene. The CDR3 reads CASRNTGNTEAFF. In nucleotides, the CDR3 is TGCGCCAGCAGAAATACAGGGAACACTGAAGCTTTCTTT.

This clonotype was found many times. The chain combines TRBV5-1 with TRBJ2-1, with 7 bases aligning to TRBD2. With V trimmed by 2 bases and J by 8 bases, 16 bases remained unmatched. Germline V CDR1 and CDR2: SGHRS, YFSETQ. The CDR3 has 17 amino acids. CDR3 coding DNA: TGCGCCAGCAGCTTCGATAGCGCGGGAGCCTTATCCCATGAGCAGTTCTTC. This encodes CASSFDSAGALSHEQFF. Drawing the rest from reference TRBV5-1 and TRBJ2-1, the complete variable domain is KAGVTQTPRYLIKTRGQQVTLSCSPISGHRSVSWYQQTPGQGLQFLFEYFSETQRNKGNFPGRFSGRQFSNSRSEMNVSTLELGDSALYLCASSFDSAGALSHEQFFGPGTRLTVL.

This clonotype appeared many times. The rearrangement links TRBV5-1 to TRBJ2-2; weak D call: TRBD1 (6 bases). V was pared by 0 bases and J by 1 base, with 10 bases between. This CDR3 comprises 16 residues. Germline V gene sequence: CDR1 SGHRS, CDR2 YFSETQ. The chain's CDR3 is CASSLAGRGNTGELFF. The CDR3 DNA follows: TGCGCCAGCAGCTTGGCCGGCAGGGGGAACACCGGGGAGCTGTTTTTT.

This clonotype was seen many times. The rearrangement joins TRBV6-4 to TRBJ2-6; D is uncertain. Germline V lookup: CDR1 MRHNA, CDR2 SNTAGT. V was pared by 5 bases and J by 2 bases, with 7 bases between. The CDR3 runs to 14 residues. The CDR3 protein is CASSPAAGANVLTF. CDR3 nucleotides: TGTGCCAGCAGTCCGGCCGCTGGGGCCAACGTCCTGACTTTC.

This clonotype has a count of ten or more. An end of the junction differs from the germline gene, which may be a read error. The chain has TRBV23-1 and TRBJ2-7, with 7 bases fitting TRBD1. TRBV23-1 is an open reading frame, and its role is uncertain. The CDR3 length is 15 residues. The CDR3 here is CASNQWETGPHEQYF. The CDR3 bases are TGCGCCAGCAATCAATGGGAGACAGGGCCCCACGAGCAGTACTTC.

The sample holds many counts of this clonotype. The chain joins TRBV2 to TRBJ2-7; D uncertain. The V end was cut by 4 bases, the J end by 6 bases, with 7 bases between. The CDR3 extends over 11 amino acids. Germline values: CDR1 SNHLY, CDR2 FYNNEI. This CDR3 is CASSAEREQYF. The CDR3 coding sequence is TGTGCCAGCAGTGCGGAGCGCGAGCAGTACTTC.

The DNA for the CDR3 is TGTGCCAGCAACTTGACTAGCGGGAACAACGAGCAGTACTTC. It yields the protein CASNLTSGNNEQYF. This chain links TRBV11-2 with TRBJ2-7, with 11 bases lining up with TRBD2. The CDR3 contains 14 residues. J gave up 5 bases and V 7 bases, and 7 bases lay outside the gene matches. Germline CDR1 SGHAT, CDR2 FQNNGV.

This clonotype has at least ten counts. The chain couples TRBV28 to TRBJ2-3; D is undetermined. Germline assignment: CDR1 MDHEN and CDR2 SYDVKM. Trimming cost V 6 bases and J 4 bases, with 11 bases left between them. There are 13 residues in the CDR3. CDR3 in DNA: TGTGCCAGCAGCAGTCTCAAAGCAGATACGCAGTATTTT. Protein product: CASSSLKADTQYF.

The sample holds many counts of this clonotype. V is TRBV20-1 and J is TRBJ1-2; the D is unclear. Trimming shortened V by 2 bases and J by 4 bases, and 5 bases separated the two germline ends. CDR1 and CDR2 from the germline V gene are DFQATT and SNEGSKA (reference sequence). This CDR3 has 11 residues. The CDR3 sequence is CSARPSYGYTF. Written as DNA, the CDR3 is TGCAGTGCTAGACCCAGCTATGGCTACACCTTC.

This clonotype has ten or more counts. The chain uses TRBV5-1 and TRBJ2-3, with 9 positions matching TRBD2. In germline, CDR1 is SGHRS, CDR2 YFSETQ. The CDR3 extends over 16 amino acids. V lost 3 bases to trimming and J lost 4 bases; unmatched junction nucleotides: 9. In nucleotides, the CDR3 is TGCGCCAGCAGCTGGCGGGCTAGCGGGGAGGCAGATACGCAGTATTTT. Translation gives CASSWRASGEADTQYF.

The rearrangement joins TRBV5-1 to TRBJ2-4; 7 bases agree with TRBD1. This CDR3 has 15 amino acids. Unmatched junction bases numbered 6, after V lost 4 bases and J lost 2 bases. Germline V lookup: CDR1 SGHRS, CDR2 YFSETQ. CDR3: CASSLETGSKNIQYF. As DNA, the CDR3 is TGCGCCAGCAGCCTAGAGACAGGGTCCAAAAACATTCAGTACTTC.

This clonotype appeared many times. This chain uses TRBV5-1 with TRBJ2-7; D perhaps matches TRBD1 (6 bases). Trimming removed 4 bases at V and 3 bases at J, with 8 bases between. The germline V gene encodes CDR1 SGHRS and CDR2 YFSETQ. The CDR3 length is 12 residues. DNA for the CDR3: TGCGCCAGCAGCCCGACAGGCTACGAGCAGTACTTC. This translates into CASSPTGYEQYF.

V and J are TRBV5-1 and TRBJ1-1; 7 bases align to TRBD1. The V gene's germline CDR1 is SGHRS and CDR2 YFSETQ. Unmatched junction bases numbered 0, after V lost 0 bases and J lost 1 base. This CDR3 region has 14 residues. As DNA, the CDR3 is TGCGCCAGCAGCTTGGGGACAGGGAACACTGAAGCTTTCTTT. Amino acids: CASSLGTGNTEAFF.

This clonotype was observed many times. The V call is TRBV24-1, the J call TRBJ1-5; TRBD1 matches at 7 bases. Germline V lookup: CDR1 KGHDR, CDR2 SFDVKD. The CDR3 runs 14 residues. The J segment lost 6 bases and the V segment lost 4 bases, leaving 5 bases of the junction unmatched. This CDR3 is CATSDPTGSQPQHF. CDR3 coding DNA: TGTGCCACCAGTGACCCGACAGGGAGTCAGCCCCAGCATTTT.

This clonotype has a handful of counts. This could be a read error, since a much larger clone is one nucleotide away. The chain couples TRBV18 to TRBJ2-7; TRBD1 might be the D (5 bases). CDR1 is KGHSH and CDR2 is LQKENI in the germline V gene. The CDR3 is 12 residues long. CDR3 bases: TGTGACAGCTCAGGGCCGACCTACGAGCAGTACTTC. It translates to CDSSGPTYEQYF.

A few counts support this clonotype. The rearrangement joins TRBV7-9 to TRBJ2-5, with D possibly matching TRBD1 (6 bases). The CDR3 consists of 16 residues. Germline values: CDR1 SEHNR, CDR2 FQNEAQ (reference sequence). The V end lost 4 bases, the J end lost 2 bases, and 17 bases lay between the germline ends. CDR3 nucleotide sequence: TGTGCCAGCAGCTCCAGGGGATCGAGATTTCAAGAGACCCAGTACTTC. Protein sequence: CASSSRGSRFQETQYF.

This clonotype occurred many times. The genes are TRBV24-1 and TRBJ2-1, with D hard to call. V dropped 1 base and J dropped 3 bases, with 9 bases sitting between them. The length of the CDR3 is 15 residues. CDR1 KGHDR and CDR2 SFDVKD come from the germline V gene. CDR3 sequence (DNA): TGTGCCACCAGTGATTTTGGGAACTACTACAATGAGCAGTTCTTC. Translating it yields CATSDFGNYYNEQFF.

This chain connects TRBV10-3 to TRBJ2-4; D possibly corresponds to TRBD1 (6 bases). The CDR3 totals 13 residues. Germline V gene sequence: CDR1 ENHRY, CDR2 SYGVKD. The V end was cut by 6 bases, the J end by 3 bases, with 9 bases between. The CDR3 region is CAIRDSSKNIQYF. The CDR3 coding sequence is TGTGCCATCAGGGACAGTAGCAAAAACATTCAGTACTTC.

Ten or more counts support this clonotype. The J gene is TRBJ2-7, the V gene TRBV30; D gene ambiguous. Germline V gene sequence: CDR1 GTSNPN, CDR2 SVGIG (reference sequence). V dropped 3 bases and J dropped 6 bases, with 9 bases sitting between them. CDR3 length: 11 amino acids. The CDR3 loop is CAWSVNGEQYF. In DNA, the CDR3 is TGTGCCTGGAGCGTAAACGGCGAGCAGTACTTC.

This clonotype has at least ten counts. The chain has TRBV27 and TRBJ2-5; 12 nucleotides align to TRBD1. After removal of 5 bases from V and 4 bases from J, the junction contained 5 bases not matched to a gene. The CDR3 extends over 15 amino acids. CDR1 is MNHEY, CDR2 SMNVEV, per germline (reference sequence). The CDR3 is CASSTRDRGPETQYF. The CDR3 region has the DNA TGTGCCAGCAGTACTCGGGACAGGGGGCCAGAGACCCAGTACTTC.

This clonotype occurred many times. The chain employs TRBV6-6 and TRBJ1-2; D is unclear. The CDR3 covers 13 residues. V lost 2 bases to trimming and J lost 6 bases, with 10 bases between them. Germline values: CDR1 MNHNY, CDR2 SVGAGI (reference sequence). CDR3: CASSYKSRDGYTF. The CDR3 DNA follows: TGTGCCAGCAGTTACAAGTCTCGGGATGGCTACACCTTC.

This clonotype showed up many times. This chain joins TRBV6-2 or TRBV6-3 and TRBJ2-7; D gene unclear. The CDR3 extends over 11 amino acids. The ends were cut back, 5 bases at V and 3 bases at J, with 5 bases in the middle. CDR1 is MNHEY and CDR2 is SVGEGT in the germline V gene. CDR3 coding DNA: TGTGCCAGCAGTCCATACTACGAGCAGTACTTC. Translating it yields CASSPYYEQYF.

This clonotype was seen at least ten times. The chain links TRBV5-5 to TRBJ2-5, with D unclear. V gave up 0 bases and J gave up 2 bases, with 11 bases separating them. CDR1 is SGHKS and CDR2 is YYEKEE in the germline V gene (reference sequence). The CDR3 loop spans 15 amino acids. In DNA, the CDR3 is TGTGCCAGCAGCTTGGGGACGGTCGTTCAAGAGACCCAGTACTTC. Translating it yields CASSLGTVVQETQYF.

This clonotype was seen at least ten times. The CDR3 reads CASRQGQGNSPLHF. The CDR3 bases are TGTGCCAGCAGGCAGGGACAGGGCAATTCACCCCTCCACTTT. This chain links TRBV12-3 or TRBV12-4 with TRBJ1-6, with 9 positions matching TRBD1. The V gene end was trimmed by 6 bases and the J gene end by 7 bases; junction bases not matched to a gene: 4. The CDR3 extends over 14 amino acids.

This clonotype has at least ten counts. The gene calls are TRBV20-1 and TRBJ2-7; 9 nucleotides align to TRBD2. Germline V gives CDR1 DFQATT, CDR2 SNEGSKA (reference sequence). The CDR3 is made up of 14 amino acids. With 5 bases clipped from V and 2 bases from J, the junction kept 7 bases outside the gene matches. CDR3 DNA: TGCAGTGCTTCAGTGCGCGGGAGGGCCTACGAGCAGTACTTC. This gives the protein CSASVRGRAYEQYF.